This TCR beta chain derives from a study of cytomegalovirus exposure and HLA in healthy donors. Overall study context: Genetic ancestry analysis placed under 90% of the 398 donors that were genotyped in the Caucasian-associated cluster.

Study observations and caveats: Among the most significant clusters, several appeared linked to common viral pathogens in a later analysis. Compared with the approximately 680-donor mean, an Asian-associated ancestry cluster reportedly had fewer N-insertions, according to a later analysis.

Points on this clone: Its antigen is not known.

Use of 60 Vbeta and 13 Jbeta primers characterized the PCR. Assay: immunoSEQ multiplex PCR; the TCRdb copy retains only in-frame clones and omits some. The sample yields around 170,000 clones, 81% seen once. Donors sampled were nominally healthy, though unrecorded immune exposures were likely. V was clipped by 2 bases and J by 2 bases; unmatched bases: 5. In germline, CDR1 is SGHKS, CDR2 YYEKEE (reference sequence). The CDR3 spans 16 residues. The receptor was isolated from a man aged 45-65 years in good health and CMV-seronegative. The gene calls are TRBV5-5 and TRBJ2-2, with 8 bases matching TRBD2. Sequencing input: PBMCs. For the CDR3, the DNA is TGTGCCAGCAGCTTATACGGGGGGGCCAACACCGGGGAGCTGTTTTTT. Its translation: CASSLYGGANTGELFF.